Listed below are T cell receptor beta chains from one sample, sequenced in a study of cytomegalovirus exposure and HLA in healthy donors. Measured with immunoSEQ multiplex PCR; TCRdb has only the in-frame clones, and not every one. The data hold about 37,000 clones, with 81% observed a single time. Sequenced sample: PBMCs. The source of these receptors is a woman between 40 and 55 years old in good health and CMV-seronegative. CDR3s include the opening cysteine and the closing phenylalanine or tryptophan. D genes are given only for firm matches. The size entry is marked missing in some rows and otherwise reads once, few, many or a size class.

abundance: once
v_gene: TRBV2
j_gene: TRBJ2-5
d_gene: TRBD2
CDR3nt: TGTGCCAGCAGACCGGGACTAGCGGGAGGAACCCAGTACTTC
CDR3aa: CASRPGLAGGTQYF

abundance: NA
v_gene: TRBV29-1
j_gene: TRBJ2-1
d_gene: NA
CDR3nt: TGCAGCGTTGAAGAGGCGACAGGCCTTACCTACAATGAGCAGTTCTTC
CDR3aa: CSVEEATGLTYNEQFF

abundance: once
v_gene: TRBV5-1
j_gene: TRBJ2-1
d_gene: TRBD2
CDR3nt: TGCGCCAGCAGCTTGGGCTCCCTAGCGGGCCCCTACAATGAGCAGTTCTTC
CDR3aa: CASSLGSLAGPYNEQFF

abundance: NA
v_gene: TRBV28
j_gene: TRBJ2-3
d_gene: TRBD2
CDR3nt: TGTGCCAGCAGGGAGCGGGGGGAGACAGATACGCAGTATTTT
CDR3aa: CASRERGETDTQYF

abundance: once
v_gene: TRBV11-3
j_gene: TRBJ2-2
d_gene: NA
CDR3nt: TGTGCCAGCAGTCGGACTGTCAAAGGGGAGCTGTTTTTT
CDR3aa: CASSRTVKGELFF

abundance: NA
v_gene: TRBV12-5
j_gene: TRBJ1-5
d_gene: NA
CDR3nt: TGTGCTAGTGGTTTCACGGGGAATCAGCCCCAGCATTTT
CDR3aa: CASGFTGNQPQHF

abundance: NA
v_gene: TRBV7-2
j_gene: TRBJ1-1
d_gene: NA
CDR3nt: TGTGCCAGCAGCCCCGGTCCGAACACTGAAGCTTTCTTT
CDR3aa: CASSPGPNTEAFF

abundance: NA
v_gene: TRBV5-6
j_gene: TRBJ1-3
d_gene: NA
CDR3nt: TGTGCCAGCAGCTTCAGGCCTTCTGGAAACACCATATATTTT
CDR3aa: CASSFRPSGNTIYF

abundance: NA
v_gene: TRBV5-6
j_gene: TRBJ1-3
d_gene: NA
CDR3nt: TGTGCCAGCAGCTTAGTCAGCTCTGGAAACACCATATATTTT
CDR3aa: CASSLVSSGNTIYF

abundance: NA
v_gene: TRBV7-3
j_gene: TRBJ1-6
d_gene: NA
CDR3nt: TGTGCCAGCAGCTTTACCGGGAATTCACCCCTCCACTTT
CDR3aa: CASSFTGNSPLHF

abundance: NA
v_gene: TRBV10-3
j_gene: TRBJ2-4
d_gene: NA
CDR3nt: TGTGCCATCAGACAGGGTGAGGAAAACATTCAGTACTTC
CDR3aa: CAIRQGEENIQYF

abundance: NA
v_gene: TRBV19
j_gene: TRBJ1-5
d_gene: NA
CDR3nt: TGTGCCAGTAGAAAGGGGGTTGGGGGCAATCAGCCCCAGCATTTT
CDR3aa: CASRKGVGGNQPQHF

abundance: NA
v_gene: TRBV19
j_gene: TRBJ1-2
d_gene: NA
CDR3nt: TGTGCCACCCAGGGCCCCAACTATGGCTACACCTTC
CDR3aa: CATQGPNYGYTF

abundance: NA
v_gene: TRBV7-9
j_gene: TRBJ1-3
d_gene: TRBD1
CDR3nt: TGTGCCAGCAGCATACAGGGGACTGGAAACACCATATATTTT
CDR3aa: CASSIQGTGNTIYF

abundance: NA
v_gene: TRBV6-5
j_gene: TRBJ2-2
d_gene: NA
CDR3nt: TGTGCCAGCAGTTACTCGAGCCGGGGGGAGCTGTTTTTT
CDR3aa: CASSYSSRGELFF

abundance: NA
v_gene: TRBV18
j_gene: TRBJ2-7
d_gene: NA
CDR3nt: TGTGCCAGCTCACCCGCTCAGGGCTACGAGCAGTACTTC
CDR3aa: CASSPAQGYEQYF

abundance: few
v_gene: TRBV5-6
j_gene: TRBJ1-4
d_gene: NA
CDR3nt: TGTGCCAGCAGCTGGGGGGTTGGGGAAAAACTGTTTTTT
CDR3aa: CASSWGVGEKLFF

abundance: NA
v_gene: TRBV5-6
j_gene: TRBJ1-1
d_gene: NA
CDR3nt: TGTGCCAGCAGTGAAGGACAGCTATCACTCGCTGAAGCTTTCTTT
CDR3aa: CASSEGQLSLAEAFF

abundance: NA
v_gene: TRBV7-2
j_gene: TRBJ1-2
d_gene: TRBD1
CDR3nt: TGTGCCAGCAGCCTGGACAGGGAAAACTATGGCTACACCTTC
CDR3aa: CASSLDRENYGYTF

abundance: NA
v_gene: TRBV6-5
j_gene: TRBJ2-3
d_gene: TRBD1
CDR3nt: TGTGCCAGCAGTTACCAAGACAGGGGCCCGCAGTATTTT
CDR3aa: CASSYQDRGPQYF

abundance: NA
v_gene: TRBV5-6
j_gene: TRBJ1-2
d_gene: NA
CDR3nt: TGTGCCAGCAGCTTTAGGGGTGGTGGCTACACCTTC
CDR3aa: CASSFRGGGYTF

abundance: NA
v_gene: TRBV9
j_gene: TRBJ2-5
d_gene: NA
CDR3nt: TGTGCCAGCAGCCCAAGGGGAGAGACCCAGTACTTC
CDR3aa: CASSPRGETQYF

abundance: NA
v_gene: TRBV4-3
j_gene: TRBJ1-2
d_gene: NA
CDR3nt: TGCGCCAGCAGCCAAGATAGGGGGGGGGACCTCTATGGCTACACCTTC
CDR3aa: CASSQDRGGDLYGYTF

abundance: once
v_gene: TRBV14
j_gene: TRBJ2-5
d_gene: NA
CDR3nt: TGTGCCAGCAGCCAAGATCGTAGCGCGGGACAAGAGACCCAGTACTTC
CDR3aa: CASSQDRSAGQETQYF

abundance: NA
v_gene: TRBV6-5
j_gene: TRBJ1-2
d_gene: TRBD1
CDR3nt: TGTGCCAGCACGGCAGGGGGCTATGGCTACACCTTC
CDR3aa: CASTAGGYGYTF

abundance: NA
v_gene: TRBV6-1
j_gene: TRBJ2-1
d_gene: TRBD2
CDR3nt: TGTGCCAGCAGTGCGGGGGGAGGTTATGAGCAGTTCTTC
CDR3aa: CASSAGGGYEQFF

abundance: NA
v_gene: TRBV4-3
j_gene: TRBJ2-1
d_gene: TRBD2
CDR3nt: TGCGCCAGCAGCCAAGATGCACTAGCGGGTTCCTACAATGAGCAGTTCTTC
CDR3aa: CASSQDALAGSYNEQFF

abundance: NA
v_gene: TRBV13
j_gene: TRBJ1-1
d_gene: TRBD1
CDR3nt: TGTGCCAGCAGCACCCGACAGGGGGTACGGAACACTGAAGCTTTCTTT
CDR3aa: CASSTRQGVRNTEAFF

abundance: NA
v_gene: TRBV4-2
j_gene: TRBJ2-3
d_gene: NA
CDR3nt: TGTGCCAGCAGCCGAACTTCCGAGGAAGATACGCAGTATTTT
CDR3aa: CASSRTSEEDTQYF

abundance: NA
v_gene: TRBV18
j_gene: TRBJ2-5
d_gene: NA
CDR3nt: TGTGCCAGCTCACCCTCAGGGGCAGAGACCCAGTACTTC
CDR3aa: CASSPSGAETQYF

abundance: NA
v_gene: TRBV27
j_gene: TRBJ1-5
d_gene: TRBD1
CDR3nt: TGTGCCAGCAGTTGGGACAGGGGTCAGCCCCAGCATTTT
CDR3aa: CASSWDRGQPQHF

abundance: NA
v_gene: TRBV5-1
j_gene: TRBJ1-4
d_gene: NA
CDR3nt: TGCGCCAGCAGCTTGGTTCGGACAGTAGTCGAAAAACTGTTTTTT
CDR3aa: CASSLVRTVVEKLFF

abundance: NA
v_gene: TRBV2
j_gene: TRBJ1-1
d_gene: TRBD1
CDR3nt: TGTGCCAGCAGTAAGAATGACAGGGTGAACACTGAAGCTTTCTTT
CDR3aa: CASSKNDRVNTEAFF

abundance: NA
v_gene: TRBV9
j_gene: TRBJ1-4
d_gene: NA
CDR3nt: TGTGCCAGCAGCGTAGATGGGGGCACTAATGAAAAACTGTTTTTT
CDR3aa: CASSVDGGTNEKLFF

abundance: NA
v_gene: TRBV7-9
j_gene: TRBJ1-2
d_gene: NA
CDR3nt: TGTGCCAGCAGCTCCTCCCCCAGGGTCGGCTACACCTTC
CDR3aa: CASSSSPRVGYTF

abundance: once
v_gene: TRBV2
j_gene: TRBJ1-3
d_gene: NA
CDR3nt: TGTGCCAGCAAAGACATTCAAGGAGGAAACACCATATATTTT
CDR3aa: CASKDIQGGNTIYF

abundance: NA
v_gene: TRBV6-1
j_gene: TRBJ2-3
d_gene: NA
CDR3nt: TGTGCCAGCAGTGCCCGGACAGACACAGATACGCAGTATTTT
CDR3aa: CASSARTDTDTQYF

abundance: NA
v_gene: TRBV28
j_gene: TRBJ1-1
d_gene: TRBD1
CDR3nt: TGTGCCTCTACTAACCGGACAGGGCGCACTGAAGCTTTCTTT
CDR3aa: CASTNRTGRTEAFF

abundance: NA
v_gene: TRBV6-5
j_gene: TRBJ1-1
d_gene: NA
CDR3nt: TGTGCCAGCAGTTACTCTAGGGGAAACACTGAAGCTTTCTTT
CDR3aa: CASSYSRGNTEAFF

abundance: NA
v_gene: TRBV6-1
j_gene: TRBJ1-1
d_gene: TRBD1
CDR3nt: TGTGCCAGCAGATCCGGGACAGGGTTTACTGAAGCTTTCTTT
CDR3aa: CASRSGTGFTEAFF

abundance: NA
v_gene: TRBV12-5
j_gene: TRBJ2-2
d_gene: NA
CDR3nt: TGTGCTAGTGCTCCCAATTTGGGGGACTACACCGGGGAGCTGTTTTTT
CDR3aa: CASAPNLGDYTGELFF

abundance: once
v_gene: TRBV2
j_gene: TRBJ2-6
d_gene: TRBD2
CDR3nt: TGTGCCAGCAAGCAGGGTAGCGGGGGCCTTAGCTCTGGGGCCAACGTCCTGACTTTC
CDR3aa: CASKQGSGGLSSGANVLTF

abundance: few
v_gene: TRBV2
j_gene: TRBJ2-3
d_gene: TRBD2
CDR3nt: TGTGCCAGCAGTGCTGCTAGCGGGGGGTCAGATACGCAGTATTTT
CDR3aa: CASSAASGGSDTQYF

abundance: NA
v_gene: TRBV5-1
j_gene: TRBJ1-1
d_gene: TRBD1
CDR3nt: TGCGCCAGCAGGGTACAGGGGGCTCCGACTGAAGCTTTCTTT
CDR3aa: CASRVQGAPTEAFF

abundance: few
v_gene: TRBV21-1
j_gene: TRBJ2-2
d_gene: NA
CDR3nt: TGTGCCAGCCAAAACAGGGGACTTTGTGGGGAGCTGTTTTTT
CDR3aa: CASQNRGLCGELFF

abundance: NA
v_gene: TRBV7-2
j_gene: TRBJ2-1
d_gene: TRBD2
CDR3nt: TGTGCCAGCAGCCTAGCGGGGGCCACCAATGAGCAGTTCTTC
CDR3aa: CASSLAGATNEQFF

abundance: NA
v_gene: TRBV5-4
j_gene: TRBJ2-3
d_gene: TRBD2
CDR3nt: TGTGCCAGCAGCAGACTAGCGGGGGCACTCACAGATACGCAGTATTTT
CDR3aa: CASSRLAGALTDTQYF

abundance: few
v_gene: TRBV4-3
j_gene: TRBJ1-3
d_gene: TRBD1
CDR3nt: TGCGCCAGCAGCCAAGATCACAGGGGGGCAAACACCATATATTTT
CDR3aa: CASSQDHRGANTIYF